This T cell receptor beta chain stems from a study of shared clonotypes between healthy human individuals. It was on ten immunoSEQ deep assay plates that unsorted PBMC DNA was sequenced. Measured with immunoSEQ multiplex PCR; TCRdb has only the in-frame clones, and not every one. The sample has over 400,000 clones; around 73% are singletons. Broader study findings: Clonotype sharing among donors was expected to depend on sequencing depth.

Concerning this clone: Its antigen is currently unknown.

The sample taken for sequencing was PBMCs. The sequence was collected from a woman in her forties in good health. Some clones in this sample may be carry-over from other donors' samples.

For the CDR3, the DNA is TGTGCCAGCAGACTGAGGGACAGGGAAACAGATACGCAGTATTTT. Translation gives CASRLRDRETDTQYF. The chain couples TRBV6-1 to TRBJ2-3; 9 positions agree with TRBD1. The germline CDR1 and CDR2 sequences are MNHNS and SASEGT. V lost 6 bases, J lost 3 bases, and 7 bases stayed unmatched. There are 15 residues in the CDR3.